This T cell receptor (beta chain) was recovered during a study of T cell changes during pregnancy in multiple sclerosis. Profiling relied on immunoSEQ multiplex PCR, and the TCRdb table lists in-frame clones only, not all of them. The table records tens of thousands of clones, 92% of them present only once. The sample consisted of peripheral blood, taken after pregnancy. This sequence originates from a female donor with multiple sclerosis, enrolled in a pregnancy study.

CDR3 loop: CASSLFVTSGNQNQETQYF. CDR3 DNA sequence: TGTGCCAGCAGTTTATTCGTGACTAGCGGGAACCAGAACCAAGAGACCCAGTACTTC. The J gene is TRBJ2-5, the V gene TRBV27, with 11 bases identical to TRBD2. This CDR3 has 19 amino acids. The germline CDR1 and CDR2 sequences are MNHEY and SMNVEV (reference sequence). V trimming: 1 base; J trimming: 0 bases; junction bases outside the gene matches: 10.